The clone carrying this TCR beta chain has just one count. This record belongs to a study of cytomegalovirus exposure and HLA in healthy donors. Amplification used 60 Vbeta primers and 13 Jbeta primers. Profiling relied on immunoSEQ multiplex PCR, and the TCRdb table lists in-frame clones only, not all of them. The table lists about 220,000 clones, over 75% of them singletons. Input material: PBMCs. This TCR derives from a male donor in good health and CMV-seronegative.

The CDR3, as DNA: TGTGCCATCAGTGACTCCCAATTTAGCGGGGGGGCACAGACCCAGTACTTC. Residues: CAISDSQFSGGAQTQYF. J is TRBJ2-5 and V is TRBV10-3; TRBD2 matches 11 bases. Trimming cost V 3 bases and J 6 bases; bases outside gene matches: 12. CDR1 and CDR2 from the germline V gene are ENHRY and SYGVKD. The CDR3 runs to 17 residues.